A selection of T cell receptor beta chains follows, all from one sample in a study of blood T cell repertoires in COVID-19. The method was immunoSEQ multiplex PCR; TCRdb's version includes in-frame clones alone and lacks a portion of them. The sample holds under 200,000 clones; 86% are singletons and the top ten take 0.7% to 0.95%. Sequenced material: peripheral blood. The receptors were sampled from a woman in her 70s with acute or convalescent COVID-19. Each CDR3 is given with its conserved first and last residue. A D gene is named only where the DNA matches it firmly. Not every row has a clone size; where given, it reads once, few, many or a size class.

v_gene	d_gene	j_gene	abundance	CDR3aa	CDR3nt
TRBV27	TRBD1	TRBJ2-1	-	CASRQGAHGGLTYNEQFF	TGTGCCAGCCGACAGGGGGCGCATGGAGGCCTGACCTACAATGAGCAGTTCTTC
TRBV25-1	TRBD1	TRBJ1-6	-	CASRALGQGDSPLHF	TGTGCCAGCAGAGCGCTGGGACAGGGCGATTCACCCCTCCACTTT
TRBV19	-	TRBJ2-2	-	CASSIDPGRLFF	TGTGCCAGTAGTATAGATCCGGGAAGGCTGTTTTTT
TRBV5-1	-	TRBJ2-2	-	CASSLVGLLNTGELFF	TGCGCCAGCAGCTTGGTTGGACTATTGAACACCGGGGAGCTGTTTTTT
TRBV5-1	-	TRBJ2-1	-	CASTRLDNEQFF	TGCGCCAGCACAAGACTAGACAATGAGCAGTTCTTC
TRBV2	TRBD2	TRBJ2-3	once	CASTNPGLAPNTQYF	TGTGCCAGCACCAACCCGGGACTAGCGCCAAATACGCAGTATTTT
TRBV7-9	TRBD1	TRBJ1-2	-	CASSLDRGSGGYTF	TGTGCCAGCAGCTTAGACAGGGGGAGCGGTGGCTACACCTTC
TRBV12-5	-	TRBJ1-3	-	CASGAAGNTIYF	TGTGCTAGTGGTGCGGCTGGAAACACCATATATTTT
TRBV7-9	-	TRBJ1-1	once	CASSLEGDTEAFF	TGTGCCAGCAGCTTAGAGGGGGACACTGAAGCTTTCTTT
TRBV21-1	-	TRBJ2-7	-	CASIPTGASNEQYF	TGTGCCAGCATTCCGACAGGGGCTAGTAACGAGCAGTACTTC
TRBV19	-	TRBJ2-6	once	CASSEEGSGANVLTF	TGTGCCAGTAGTGAGGAGGGCTCTGGGGCCAACGTCCTGACTTTC
TRBV15	-	TRBJ1-3	-	CATSPRSSGNTIYF	TGTGCCACCAGCCCCCGGAGCTCTGGAAACACCATATATTTT
TRBV29-1	-	TRBJ1-1	once	CSVQSVPNTEAFF	TGCAGCGTTCAATCGGTGCCGAACACTGAAGCTTTCTTT
TRBV3-1/TRBV3-2	-	TRBJ2-2	-	CASSQVGVAGELFF	TGTGCCAGCAGCCAAGTCGGAGTAGCCGGGGAGCTGTTTTTT
TRBV28	TRBD1	TRBJ1-5	-	CASSSRRGPLYSNQPQHF	TGTGCCAGCAGCTCGCGCAGGGGGCCTCTATATAGCAATCAGCCCCAGCATTTT
TRBV5-1	TRBD1	TRBJ2-7	-	CASSNRGPYEQYF	TGCGCCAGCAGCAACAGGGGACCCTACGAGCAGTACTTC
TRBV11-2	TRBD2	TRBJ2-5	-	CASSPAGGGAQETQYF	TGTGCCAGCAGCCCCGCCGGCGGGGGGGCCCAAGAGACCCAGTACTTC
TRBV4-2	TRBD1	TRBJ2-1	-	CASSQAQGDEQFF	TGTGCCAGCAGCCAAGCCCAGGGGGATGAGCAGTTCTTC
TRBV3-1/TRBV3-2	TRBD2	TRBJ2-5	-	CASSHRTSGSETQYF	TGTGCCAGCAGCCACCGGACTAGCGGGAGCGAGACCCAGTACTTC
TRBV14	-	TRBJ1-1	once	CASSQGTAVEAFF	TGTGCCAGCAGCCAAGGGACAGCCGTAGAAGCTTTCTTT
TRBV6-5	-	TRBJ2-5	-	CASTSGQRGTQYF	TGTGCCAGCACCAGCGGTCAACGGGGGACCCAGTACTTC
TRBV27	-	TRBJ2-2	-	CASSRPVGVSPGELFF	TGTGCCAGCAGCAGACCCGTGGGAGTGTCCCCCGGGGAGCTGTTTTTT
TRBV9	-	TRBJ2-3	-	CASSVGEGQRTDTQYF	TGTGCCAGCAGCGTAGGGGAGGGACAACGCACAGATACGCAGTATTTT
TRBV5-1	TRBD2	TRBJ2-3	-	CASSLGLAGVDTQYF	TGCGCCAGCAGCCTCGGACTAGCGGGGGTGGATACGCAGTATTTT
TRBV29-1	-	TRBJ2-5	-	CSGAEGTETQYF	TGCAGCGGAGCGGAGGGCACCGAGACCCAGTACTTC
TRBV6-5	TRBD1	TRBJ1-1	-	CASTQSGTGGRAFF	TGTGCCAGCACCCAGAGCGGGACAGGGGGGCGCGCTTTCTTT
TRBV6-6	-	TRBJ2-7	-	CASSYLSRGSYEQYF	TGTGCCAGCAGTTACCTTTCGAGAGGATCCTACGAGCAGTACTTC
TRBV29-1	-	TRBJ1-1	-	CSTGGGSTLNTEAFF	TGCAGCACTGGGGGGGGCTCCACCCTGAACACTGAAGCTTTCTTT
TRBV4-3	TRBD1	TRBJ1-3	-	CASSQQGAGNTIYF	TGCGCCAGCAGCCAACAGGGGGCAGGGAACACCATATATTTT
TRBV5-1	-	TRBJ1-1	-	CASSPQGNTEAFF	TGCGCCAGCAGTCCACAGGGGAACACTGAAGCTTTCTTT
TRBV6-5	-	TRBJ2-2	-	CASSYSNTGTGELFF	TGTGCCAGCAGTTACTCCAATACAGGGACCGGGGAGCTGTTTTTT
TRBV28	-	TRBJ1-2	-	CASSSPDRRRRRAYGYTF	TGTGCCAGCAGCTCCCCCGACAGGCGGAGGCGTCGGGCTTATGGCTACACCTTC
TRBV6-6	TRBD2	TRBJ2-2	-	CASSYRLAGNTGELFF	TGTGCCAGCAGTTACCGACTAGCGGGGAACACCGGGGAGCTGTTTTTT
TRBV5-1	TRBD1	TRBJ1-2	-	CASSSYRGGNYGYTF	TGCGCCAGCAGCTCATACAGGGGTGGGAACTATGGCTACACCTTC
TRBV24-1	TRBD1	TRBJ1-2	few	CATSPGTGGSNYGYTF	TGTGCCACCTCCCCCGGGACAGGGGGCAGTAACTATGGCTACACCTTC
TRBV7-3	-	TRBJ2-1	-	CASSLRTTNEQFF	TGTGCCAGCAGCTTACGCACAACCAATGAGCAGTTCTTC
TRBV27	TRBD1	TRBJ1-2	-	CASSRQGVDYGYTF	TGTGCCAGCAGTCGACAGGGGGTAGACTATGGCTACACCTTC
TRBV5-1	-	TRBJ1-3	-	CASSLDGQFIYF	TGCGCCAGCAGCTTGGACGGACAGTTCATATATTTT
TRBV11-2	-	TRBJ1-3	few	CASSLMASGNTIYF	TGTGCCAGCAGCTTAATGGCCTCTGGAAACACCATATATTTT
TRBV28	TRBD1	TRBJ1-5	-	CASSLGQGVIQPQHF	TGTGCCAGCAGTTTGGGACAGGGGGTGATACAGCCCCAGCATTTT
TRBV4-1	TRBD1	TRBJ1-2	few	CASSQDWAGGNYGYTF	TGCGCCAGCAGCCAAGATTGGGCAGGGGGCAACTATGGCTACACCTTC
TRBV5-1	-	TRBJ2-1	few	CASSLGQEKVGVNEQFF	TGCGCCAGCAGCTTGGGACAGGAGAAAGTCGGTGTAAATGAGCAGTTCTTC